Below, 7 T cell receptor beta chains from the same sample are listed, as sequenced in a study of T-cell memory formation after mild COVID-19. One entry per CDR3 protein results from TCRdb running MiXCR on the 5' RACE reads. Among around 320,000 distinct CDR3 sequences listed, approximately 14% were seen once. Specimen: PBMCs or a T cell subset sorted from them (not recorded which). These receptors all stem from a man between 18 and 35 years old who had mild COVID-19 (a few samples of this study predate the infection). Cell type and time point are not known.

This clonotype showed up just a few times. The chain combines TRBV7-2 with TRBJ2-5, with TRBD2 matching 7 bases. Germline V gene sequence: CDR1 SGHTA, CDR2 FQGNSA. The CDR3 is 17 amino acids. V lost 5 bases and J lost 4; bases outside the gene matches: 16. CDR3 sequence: CASSPRRGGGRRETQYF. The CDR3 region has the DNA TGTGCCAGCAGCCCCAGGAGGGGCGGGGGAAGGAGAGAGACCCAGTACTTC.

The CDR3 nucleotides read TGTGCCAGCAGCGTTACCGGAAGCTCCTATAATTCACCCCTCCACTTT. It encodes CASSVTGSSYNSPLHF. The chain carries TRBV9 and TRBJ1-6, with D unclear. Trimming shortened V by 2 bases and J by 0 bases, and 9 bases separated the two germline ends. Per the germline V gene, CDR1 is SGDLS and CDR2 is YYNGEE. The CDR3 extends over 16 amino acids.

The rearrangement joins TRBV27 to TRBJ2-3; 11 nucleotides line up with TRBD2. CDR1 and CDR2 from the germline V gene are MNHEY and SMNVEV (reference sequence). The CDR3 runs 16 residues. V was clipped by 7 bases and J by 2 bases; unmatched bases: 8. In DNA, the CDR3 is TGTGCCAGCAATAGGGTAGCGGGGGGGTTCACAGATACGCAGTATTTT. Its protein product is CASNRVAGGFTDTQYF.

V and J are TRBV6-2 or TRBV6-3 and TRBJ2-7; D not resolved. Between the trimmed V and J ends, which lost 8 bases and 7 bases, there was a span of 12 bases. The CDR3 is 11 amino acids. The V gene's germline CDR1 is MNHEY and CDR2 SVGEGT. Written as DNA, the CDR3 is TGTGCCAGCGGGTCCTCTGGGGAGCAGTACGTC. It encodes CASGSSGEQYV.

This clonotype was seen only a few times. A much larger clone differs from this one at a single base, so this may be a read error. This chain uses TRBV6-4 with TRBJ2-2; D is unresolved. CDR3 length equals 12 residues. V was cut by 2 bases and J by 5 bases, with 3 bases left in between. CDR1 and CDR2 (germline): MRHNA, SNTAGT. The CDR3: CASSDGTGELFF. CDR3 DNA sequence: TGTGCCAGCAGTGACGGGACCGGGGAGCTGTTTTTT.

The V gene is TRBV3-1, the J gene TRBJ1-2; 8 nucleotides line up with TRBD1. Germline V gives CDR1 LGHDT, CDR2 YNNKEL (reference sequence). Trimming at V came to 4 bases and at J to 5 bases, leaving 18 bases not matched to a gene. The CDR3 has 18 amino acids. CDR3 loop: CASSRTQGAASNGYGYTF. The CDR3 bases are TGTGCCAGCAGCCGCACCCAGGGGGCCGCCTCAAACGGGTATGGCTACACCTTC.

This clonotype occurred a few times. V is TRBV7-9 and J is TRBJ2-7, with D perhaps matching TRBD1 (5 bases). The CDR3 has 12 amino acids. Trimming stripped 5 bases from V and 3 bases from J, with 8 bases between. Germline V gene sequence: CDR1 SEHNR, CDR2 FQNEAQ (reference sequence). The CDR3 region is CASSIDSYEQYV. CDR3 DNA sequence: TGTGCCAGCAGCATAGACAGCTACGAGCAGTACGTC.